The clone carrying this T cell receptor beta chain has a single count. Its target is not known. The junction departs from germline at one end; a sequencing error may be responsible. TCRdb's copy holds only in-frame clones and misses some; the assay was immunoSEQ multiplex PCR. The sample carries approximately 150,000 clones, about 86% recorded once. These data come from a study of T cell responses to AZD1222 COVID-19 vaccine. Notes on the study in general: The donor cohort was predominantly white British with a female majority, and clonal diversity may have been underestimated. Every sample of the repertoires postdated the peak T cell response. A rise in Spike-specific TCR breadth and depth followed two AZD1222 doses.

Analysis merged second doses at about 4 or about 12 weeks. Germline V gives CDR1 LNHDA, CDR2 SQIVND (reference sequence). There are 14 residues in the CDR3. The receptor comes from an adult who received the AZD1222 COVID-19 vaccine. This specimen consisted of peripheral blood, obtained 28 days after the second AZD1222 dose. This chain uses TRBV19 with TRBJ2-1; TRBD2 agrees at 7 bases. CDR3: CASSGGYSFNEQFF. DNA of the CDR3: TGTGCCAGTAGCGGGGGGTATTCCTTCAATGAGCAGTTCTTC.